The 26 T cell receptor beta chains presented below share a single source sample, sequenced in a study of T cells in localized non-small cell lung cancer. The method was immunoSEQ multiplex PCR; TCRdb's version includes in-frame clones alone and lacks a portion of them. Here the sample spans 25,000 to 40,000 clones, roughly three quarters being singletons. Sequencing was performed on peripheral blood, taken before any cancer treatment. All receptors come from a male donor aged 60 or older with stage II squamous cell lung carcinoma.

The genes are TRBV6-5 and TRBJ2-5; D perhaps matches TRBD1 (6 bases). Trimming shortened V by 4 bases and J by 1 base, and 16 bases separated the two germline ends. Germline values: CDR1 MNHEY, CDR2 SVGAGI. The CDR3 runs to 16 residues. The CDR3 bases are TGTGCCAGCAGTTTAGACTCTGGGGGCGTCCAAGAGACCCAGTACTTC. The encoded protein is CASSLDSGGVQETQYF.

The V and J genes are TRBV11-2 and TRBJ1-2; tentative D call: TRBD1 (5 bases). The V gene's germline CDR1 is SGHAT and CDR2 FQNNGV. V was trimmed by 3 bases and J by 8 bases, leaving 10 bases between them. The CDR3 consists of 12 residues. The DNA of the CDR3 is TGTGCCAGCAGCTTTCGGGGCGGAGGCTACACCTTC. Amino acids: CASSFRGGGYTF.

The V and J genes are TRBV6-5 and TRBJ1-4; 8 nucleotides align to TRBD1. This CDR3 region has 15 residues. V shed 0 bases and J 6 bases; nucleotides not matched to a gene: 3. CDR1 MNHEY and CDR2 SVGAGI come from the germline V gene. CDR3 amino acids: CASSYSYRGDEKLFF. The DNA for the CDR3 is TGTGCCAGCAGTTACTCGTACAGGGGGGATGAAAAACTGTTTTTT.

V usage is TRBV7-6 and J usage is TRBJ2-5, with 14 bases lining up with TRBD2. The CDR3 has 16 residues. Germline CDR1 SGHVS, CDR2 FNYEAQ. The junction had 7 bases not matched to a gene; V was cut back by 5 bases and J by 5 bases. CDR3 region: CASSPGLAGGRETQYF. CDR3 sequence (DNA): TGTGCCAGCAGCCCAGGACTAGCGGGAGGTCGGGAGACCCAGTACTTC.

The V gene is TRBV15, the J gene TRBJ1-1; weak D call: TRBD1 (5 bases). Germline CDR1 reads LNHNV; CDR2 reads YYDKDF (reference sequence). The V end lost 3 bases, the J end lost 2 bases, and 13 bases lay between the germline ends. The CDR3 covers 15 residues. Here the CDR3 DNA reads TGTGCCACCAGCAGGAAAGGGGTTTTTAACACTGAAGCTTTCTTT. Translation: CATSRKGVFNTEAFF.

This chain joins TRBV5-1 and TRBJ1-1, with D unclear. V lost 1 base, J lost 1 base, and 8 bases lay in between. CDR1 and CDR2 (germline): SGHRS, YFSETQ. The CDR3 consists of 14 residues. CDR3 protein: CASSLSTANTEAFF. The CDR3 nucleotides are TGCGCCAGCAGCTTGTCGACTGCGAACACTGAAGCTTTCTTT.

The chain links TRBV7-8 to TRBJ1-5, with a tentative D call TRBD1 (5 bases). From germline, CDR1 is SGHVS and CDR2 FQNEAQ. Trimming stripped 3 bases from V and 1 base from J, with 10 bases between. CDR3 length: 15 residues. In DNA, the CDR3 is TGTGCCAGCAGCTTTGGGACGGCAAGCAATCAGCCCCAGCATTTT. It encodes CASSFGTASNQPQHF.

The chain couples TRBV6-5 to TRBJ1-5, with TRBD1 matching over 9 bases. The J segment lost 6 bases and the V segment lost 6 bases, leaving 6 bases of the junction unmatched. The CDR3 totals 14 residues. In germline, CDR1 is MNHEY, CDR2 SVGAGI. The CDR3 sequence: CASSLSGQGQPQHF. The CDR3 coding sequence is TGTGCCAGCAGCCTGTCGGGACAGGGTCAGCCCCAGCATTTT.

The chain has TRBV7-9 and TRBJ1-2; a possible D gene is TRBD1 (6 bases). The V and J ends lost 5 bases and 4 bases respectively, with 17 bases between them. In germline, CDR1 is SEHNR, CDR2 FQNEAQ (reference sequence). The CDR3 runs 15 residues. CDR3 nucleotide sequence: TGTGCCAGCAGCCCTTACAAGGGGGAAGTCTATGGCTACACCTTC. This translates into CASSPYKGEVYGYTF.

The V call is TRBV27, the J call TRBJ1-5; no definite D call. CDR3 length: 13 residues. V gave up 6 bases and J gave up 4 bases, with 10 bases separating them. The germline V gene encodes CDR1 MNHEY and CDR2 SMNVEV (reference sequence). The CDR3 DNA reads TGTGCCAGCAGCTCCAGGATTAATCAGCCCCAGCATTTT. It yields the protein CASSSRINQPQHF.

The chain employs TRBV9 and TRBJ2-5; 8 nucleotides match TRBD1. Germline V gene data show CDR1 as SGDLS and CDR2 as YYNGEE. Trimming at V came to 0 bases and at J to 2 bases, leaving 6 bases not matched to a gene. This CDR3 has 16 residues. The CDR3 loop is CASSVEPRGPQETQYF. CDR3 nucleotide sequence: TGTGCCAGCAGCGTAGAGCCCAGGGGGCCTCAAGAGACCCAGTACTTC.

J is TRBJ2-1 and V is TRBV30; 8 bases are shared with TRBD2. Unmatched junction bases numbered 14, after V lost 4 bases and J lost 9 bases. Per the germline V gene, CDR1 is GTSNPN and CDR2 is SVGIG (reference sequence). CDR3 length: 15 residues. The CDR3, as DNA: TGTGCCTGGACGCAAAGGTCGGGGCTAGCGGGTGAGCAGTTCTTC. Encoded protein: CAWTQRSGLAGEQFF.

This clone was seen a few times. The rearrangement joins TRBV13 to TRBJ2-1; perhaps TRBD2 as D (5 bases). Trimming removed 2 bases at V and 10 bases at J, with 30 bases between. The CDR3 is 19 residues long. CDR1 and CDR2 from the germline V gene are PRHDT and FYEKMQ (reference sequence). For the CDR3, the DNA is TGTGCCAGCAGCTTATCGGACGTGCTGGCGGGTAGGCCTGTCGGGGAGCAGTTCTTC. It yields the protein CASSLSDVLAGRPVGEQFF.

This clone was seen only a few times. The gene calls are TRBV5-1 and TRBJ2-3; TRBD2 might be the D (6 bases). Germline V CDR1 and CDR2: SGHRS, YFSETQ. With 2 bases removed from V and 6 bases from J, the gap between germline ends came to 10 bases. The CDR3 consists of 13 residues. This CDR3 reads CASSFWGRDTQYF. CDR3 bases: TGCGCCAGCAGCTTTTGGGGGAGGGATACGCAGTATTTT. Supplemented by reference TRBV5-1 and TRBJ2-3, the full variable domain reads KAGVTQTPRYLIKTRGQQVTLSCSPISGHRSVSWYQQTPGQGLQFLFEYFSETQRNKGNFPGRFSGRQFSNSRSEMNVSTLELGDSALYLCASSFWGRDTQYFGPGTRLTVL.

The chain links TRBV30 to TRBJ2-2; possible D gene TRBD1, 6 bases. Germline CDR1 reads GTSNPN; CDR2 reads SVGIG (reference sequence). V gave up 3 bases and J gave up 8 bases, with 10 bases separating them. The CDR3 consists of 12 residues. The CDR3 bases are TGTGCCTGGAGATACAGGGCAGGGGAGCTGTTTTTT. Its translation is CAWRYRAGELFF.

This chain links TRBV7-9 with TRBJ2-5, with D possibly TRBD2 on 6 matching bases. Trimming left V 3 bases short and J 4 bases short, with 24 bases between. The CDR3 consists of 18 residues. The V gene's germline CDR1 is SEHNR and CDR2 FQNEAQ (reference sequence). DNA for the CDR3: TGTGCCAGCAGCTTGGGCGCGCCCGTCGGAGGGTATGGAGAGACCCAGTACTTC. Translating gives CASSLGAPVGGYGETQYF. The full variable domain, in which reference TRBV7-9 and TRBJ2-5 provide the parts outside the CDR3, is DTGVSQNPRHKITKRGQNVTFRCDPISEHNRLYWYRQTLGQGPEFLTYFQNEAQLEKSRLLSDRFSAERPKGSFSTLEIQRTEQGDSAMYLCASSLGAPVGGYGETQYFGPGTRLLVL.

The J gene is TRBJ2-3, the V gene TRBV5-1, with D perhaps matching TRBD1 (5 bases). CDR1 and CDR2 from the germline V gene are SGHRS and YFSETQ. The germline V and J ends were trimmed by 2 bases and 4 bases, with 8 bases remaining between them. The CDR3 covers 13 residues. CDR3 coding DNA: TGCGCCAGCAGCTTAGGGGATGCAGATACGCAGTATTTT. This gives the protein CASSLGDADTQYF.

The chain links TRBV19 to TRBJ1-5, with D perhaps TRBD1 (5 bases). Trimming cost V 4 bases and J 6 bases, with 10 bases left between them. Germline CDR1 LNHDA, CDR2 SQIVND (reference sequence). There are 13 residues in the CDR3. The CDR3 region is CASSTGTGQPQHF. DNA of the CDR3: TGTGCCAGTAGTACAGGGACGGGTCAGCCCCAGCATTTT.

The genes are TRBV27 and TRBJ2-1; D is ambiguous. This CDR3 spans 13 amino acids. Trimming cost V 6 bases and J 4 bases, with 10 bases left between them. From germline, CDR1 is MNHEY and CDR2 SMNVEV (reference sequence). The CDR3 here is CASSPTRYNEQFF. As DNA, the CDR3 is TGTGCCAGCAGCCCGACTCGTTACAATGAGCAGTTCTTC.

This sequence joins TRBV11-2 and TRBJ2-6; D is perhaps TRBD2 (6 bases). V was clipped by 5 bases and J by 1 base, with 9 bases between them. Germline V gives CDR1 SGHAT, CDR2 FQNNGV. The CDR3 runs 15 residues. CDR3 sequence reads: CASSGAGSGANVLTF. The CDR3 DNA follows: TGTGCCAGCAGCGGGGCGGGGTCTGGGGCCAACGTCCTGACTTTC.

V is TRBV29-1 and J is TRBJ1-1, with 7 bases matching TRBD1. This CDR3 has 11 amino acids. Trimming at V came to 6 bases and at J to 6 bases, leaving 4 bases not matched to a gene. Germline CDR1 SQVTM, CDR2 ANQGSEA. The CDR3 DNA reads TGCAGCGTGACCGGACAGGCTGAAGCTTTCTTT. It yields the protein CSVTGQAEAFF.

The chain couples TRBV10-1 to TRBJ2-1; D might be TRBD2 (5 bases). V was cut by 0 bases and J by 9 bases, with 12 bases left in between. There are 14 residues in the CDR3. Germline V gives CDR1 WNHNN, CDR2 SYGVQD (reference sequence). Here the CDR3 reads CASSESRAQGEQFF. DNA of the CDR3: TGCGCCAGCAGTGAGTCGAGGGCCCAAGGTGAGCAGTTCTTC.

The rearrangement joins TRBV6-6 to TRBJ1-2, with 7 bases identical to TRBD1. CDR1 MNHNY and CDR2 SVGAGI come from the germline V gene (reference sequence). V dropped 4 bases and J dropped 5; count of bases not matched to a gene: 4. This CDR3 contains 13 residues. The CDR3, as DNA: TGTGCCAGCAGTTTAGGGGGCACTTATGGCTACACCTTC. Protein sequence: CASSLGGTYGYTF.

V is TRBV27 and J is TRBJ1-1; D is unclear. CDR1 is MNHEY, CDR2 SMNVEV, per germline (reference sequence). CDR3 length equals 13 residues. With 6 bases removed from V and 6 bases from J, the gap between germline ends came to 14 bases. The CDR3 nucleotides read TGTGCCAGCAGAAATGGGGAAGGCGCTGAAGCTTTCTTT. Its protein product is CASRNGEGAEAFF.

The V and J genes are TRBV5-1 and TRBJ1-2, with TRBD1 identical over 11 bases. CDR3 length equals 15 residues. J was trimmed by 4 bases and V by 3 bases; bases with no gene match: 5. From germline, CDR1 is SGHRS and CDR2 YFSETQ. CDR3: CASSSRTGGGYGYTF. Here the CDR3 DNA reads TGCGCCAGCAGCTCCCGGACAGGGGGCGGCTATGGCTACACCTTC.

The rearrangement uses TRBV27 and TRBJ2-2, with D perhaps matching TRBD2 (6 bases). The length of the CDR3 is 15 residues. The V end was cut by 8 bases, the J end by 0 bases, with 13 bases between. Germline CDR1 is MNHEY and CDR2 is SMNVEV (reference sequence). CDR3 loop: CASRTGVSNTGELFF. CDR3 bases: TGTGCCAGCCGAACGGGGGTATCGAACACCGGGGAGCTGTTTTTT.